The 23 T cell receptor beta chains listed next were all sequenced from one sample in a study of PD-1 blockade in classical Hodgkin lymphoma. This sample's time point: cycle 4 day 1 (C4D1), after five to seven weeks of nivolumab. Exposure to brentuximab vedotin varied, and each patient had relapsed following autologous stem cell transplantation. Assay: immunoSEQ multiplex PCR; the TCRdb copy retains only in-frame clones and omits some. The data show tens of thousands of clones, over 70% seen once. The sequenced sample was peripheral blood mononuclear cells (PBMCs), obtained before the fourth cycle of nivolumab. Source of these receptors: a human donor with classical Hodgkin lymphoma.

The CDR3 nucleotides are TGTGCCAGCAGTTCGTCAGGGAGCAATCAGCCCCAGCATTTT. Amino acid sequence: CASSSSGSNQPQHF. J is TRBJ1-5 and V is TRBV28; TRBD1 might be the D (5 bases). CDR3 length: 14 amino acids. V lost 4 bases to trimming and J lost 1 base, with 8 bases between them. Germline V gene sequence: CDR1 MDHEN, CDR2 SYDVKM.

This clone was recorded at least ten times. This rearrangement joins TRBV5-1 to TRBJ1-3; maybe TRBD1 (5 bases). The CDR3 extends over 16 amino acids. The ends were cut back, 4 bases at V and 0 bases at J, with 14 bases in the middle. The germline gives CDR1 SGHRS, CDR2 YFSETQ. For the CDR3, the DNA is TGCGCCAGCAGCCCAGCCATGGGGGGCTCTGGAAACACCATATATTTT. Protein product: CASSPAMGGSGNTIYF.

This clone was picked up a small number of times. The CDR3 sequence: CASSLRGRGDLTDTQYF. CDR3 coding DNA: TGTGCCAGCAGCTTGAGAGGGAGGGGGGACCTCACAGATACGCAGTATTTT. This chain connects TRBV5-4 to TRBJ2-3; a possible D gene is TRBD2 (7 bases). Looked up from germline, CDR1 is SGHNT and CDR2 is YYREEE (reference sequence). This CDR3 is built from 17 residues. Trimming shortened V by 1 base and J by 2 bases, and 17 bases separated the two germline ends.

V usage is TRBV6-5 and J usage is TRBJ1-1; 7 nucleotides agree with TRBD1. The CDR3 sequence is 13 residues long. V was clipped by 2 bases and J by 7 bases; unmatched bases: 4. Germline V gives CDR1 MNHEY, CDR2 SVGAGI. CDR3: CASSYPGGIEAFF. Here the CDR3 DNA reads TGTGCCAGCAGTTACCCAGGGGGTATTGAAGCTTTCTTT.

This clone was picked up one time. The CDR3 sequence is CASSRTGSYQPQHF. CDR3 nucleotides: TGTGCCAGCAGCCGGACAGGCTCATATCAGCCCCAGCATTTT. The chain uses TRBV2 and TRBJ1-5; 7 positions match TRBD1. CDR3 length: 14 residues. CDR1 SNHLY and CDR2 FYNNEI come from the germline V gene. The ends lost 6 bases at V and 5 bases at J; junction bases unmatched: 7.

This clone was counted between two and nine times. The chain has TRBV9 and TRBJ2-1; TRBD2 matches at 8 bases. The CDR3 covers 14 residues. The trim removed 3 bases at V and 5 bases at J, leaving 4 bases unmatched. Germline V gives CDR1 SGDLS, CDR2 YYNGEE. As DNA, the CDR3 is TGTGCCAGCAGCGCGGGACTAGAAGACAATGAGCAGTTCTTC. It encodes CASSAGLEDNEQFF.

The chain couples TRBV11-2 to TRBJ2-1; unclear D gene. The CDR3 runs to 14 residues. V was pared by 5 bases and J by 6 bases, with 14 bases between. Looked up from germline, CDR1 is SGHAT and CDR2 is FQNNGV. CDR3 sequence reads: CASSRGLWGNEQFF. DNA of the CDR3: TGTGCCAGCAGCCGAGGCCTGTGGGGCAATGAGCAGTTCTTC.

The chain links TRBV2 to TRBJ1-2; D not resolved. Trimming removed 7 bases from V and 4 bases from J, with 28 bases in between. The CDR3 extends over 18 amino acids. CDR1 and CDR2 from the germline V gene are SNHLY and FYNNEI. CDR3 nucleotides: TGTGCCAGCAACTCCGCCCAGGAAGCATCAACTTTAATCTATGGCTACACCTTC. Encoded protein: CASNSAQEASTLIYGYTF.

The chain combines TRBV28 with TRBJ2-7; no clear D. In germline, CDR1 is MDHEN, CDR2 SYDVKM. Trimming removed 5 bases from V and 2 bases from J, with 16 bases in between. The CDR3 extends over 15 amino acids. CDR3 nucleotides: TGTGCCAGCAGTCCTTGGTGGGGTGGGACCTACGAGCAGTACTTC. It is translated as CASSPWWGGTYEQYF.

J is TRBJ1-1 and V is TRBV6-5; a weak D match, TRBD1 (5 bases). The CDR3 length is 14 residues. The V end lost 11 bases, the J end lost 0 bases, and 16 bases lay between the germline ends. Per the germline V gene, CDR1 is MNHEY and CDR2 is SVGAGI. The CDR3 spells CAGRARQMNTEAFF. CDR3 sequence (DNA): TGTGCCGGGCGGGCAAGACAGATGAACACTGAAGCTTTCTTT.

This sequence joins TRBV6-5 and TRBJ1-3; tentative D call: TRBD1 (5 bases). Looked up from germline, CDR1 is MNHEY and CDR2 is SVGAGI. With 5 bases removed from V and 0 bases from J, the gap between germline ends came to 11 bases. The CDR3 loop spans 15 amino acids. The CDR3 is CASSRGLSSGNTIYF. The CDR3 DNA reads as TGTGCCAGCAGTCGGGGACTGAGCTCTGGAAACACCATATATTTT.

This clone is medium-sized in the sample. This chain connects TRBV4-2 to TRBJ1-2; D perhaps matches TRBD1 (6 bases). The V gene's germline CDR1 is LGHNA and CDR2 YNFKEQ. CDR3 size: 17 residues. V was pared by 0 bases and J by 5 bases, with 19 bases between. The CDR3 loop is CASSQEGEGEAWYGYTF. CDR3 bases: TGTGCCAGCAGCCAAGAGGGGGAGGGGGAAGCTTGGTATGGCTACACCTTC.

The chain uses TRBV20-1 and TRBJ2-1, with D unclear. V was cut by 6 bases and J by 7 bases, with 10 bases left in between. Germline lookup yields CDR1 DFQATT and CDR2 SNEGSKA (reference sequence). This CDR3 region has 11 residues. CDR3 coding DNA: TGCAGTGCCACCAACTTTAATGAGCAGTTCTTC. Residues: CSATNFNEQFF.

J is TRBJ1-2 and V is TRBV5-4; no reliable D call. V was pared by 2 bases and J by 0 bases, with 5 bases between. Germline assignment: CDR1 SGHNT and CDR2 YYREEE (reference sequence). The CDR3 covers 13 residues. Here the CDR3 reads CASSFGPNYGYTF. CDR3 DNA: TGTGCCAGCAGCTTCGGCCCTAACTATGGCTACACCTTC.

This clone was found a few times. The chain couples TRBV2 to TRBJ2-1; D ambiguous. Germline V gene sequence: CDR1 SNHLY, CDR2 FYNNEI. The V end lost 3 bases, the J end lost 9 bases, and 12 bases lay between the germline ends. This CDR3 is 13 amino acids long. CDR3 amino acids: CASSEATWSEQFF. CDR3 nucleotide sequence: TGTGCCAGCAGTGAGGCTACATGGAGTGAGCAGTTCTTC.

The chain employs TRBV5-8 and TRBJ1-3, with D perhaps TRBD1 (6 bases). This CDR3 region has 15 residues. Deletions cut 4 bases from V and 2 bases from J, with 13 bases between. Per germline, CDR1 SGHTS and CDR2 YDEGEE. CDR3 sequence: CASSRGGQAGNTIYF. In DNA form, the CDR3 reads TGTGCCAGCAGCCGGGGGGGGCAAGCTGGAAACACCATATATTTT.

This clone has more than one count but fewer than ten. The chain recombines TRBV5-4 with TRBJ2-7; D gene ambiguous. The length of the CDR3 is 14 residues. Germline CDR1 and CDR2: SGHNT and YYREEE (reference sequence). V lost 4 bases, J lost 6 bases, and 17 bases lay in between. The CDR3 is CASSERIRRTEQYF. In nucleotides, the CDR3 is TGTGCCAGCAGCGAGAGGATTAGAAGGACCGAGCAGTACTTC.

As DNA, the CDR3 is TGTGCCATCAGTGACCTTACTGACAGGTCCAACTATGGCTACACCTTC. Its protein is CAISDLTDRSNYGYTF. The chain carries TRBV10-3 and TRBJ1-2; D may be TRBD1 (6 bases). CDR3 length equals 16 residues. Germline assignment: CDR1 ENHRY and CDR2 SYGVKD. Trimming left V 3 bases short and J 2 bases short, with 16 bases between.

The chain joins TRBV29-1 to TRBJ1-2, with D maybe TRBD1 (6 bases). This CDR3 region has 11 residues. Germline CDR1 is SQVTM and CDR2 is ANQGSEA. With 7 bases removed from V and 1 base from J, the gap between germline ends came to 7 bases. The CDR3 loop reads CSAGHNYGYTF. The CDR3 DNA reads TGCAGCGCGGGACATAACTATGGCTACACCTTC.

This CDR3 reads CASSGRLAPYNEQFF. The CDR3 DNA sequence: TGTGCCAGCAGTGGTAGACTAGCGCCCTACAATGAGCAGTTCTTC. V usage is TRBV6-6 and J usage is TRBJ2-1; TRBD2 agrees at 8 bases. There are 15 residues in the CDR3. Germline CDR1 is MNHNY and CDR2 is SVGAGI (reference sequence). V trimming: 5 bases; J trimming: 2 bases; junction bases outside the gene matches: 5.

V gene TRBV19 combines with J gene TRBJ2-3, with D perhaps matching TRBD2 (5 bases). This CDR3 is 13 amino acids long. Germline lookup yields CDR1 LNHDA and CDR2 SQIVND (reference sequence). Trimming removed 5 bases from V and 2 bases from J, with 8 bases in between. CDR3 DNA: TGTGCCAGTAGTCCGGGGTTCACAGATACGCAGTATTTT. Protein: CASSPGFTDTQYF. Looking up the rest from reference TRBV19 and TRBJ2-3 gives the full variable domain: DGGITQSPKYLFRKEGQNVTLSCEQNLNHDAMYWYRQDPGQGLRLIYYSQIVNDFQKGDIAEGYSVSREKKESFPLTVTSAQKNPTAFYLCASSPGFTDTQYFGPGTRLTVL.

The rearrangement uses TRBV7-8 and TRBJ2-5; D not certain. V lost 2 bases and J 3 bases, leaving 7 bases between the germline ends. Germline V gene sequence: CDR1 SGHVS, CDR2 FQNEAQ. This CDR3 spans 13 amino acids. This CDR3 is CASSLRAEETQYF. CDR3 DNA sequence: TGTGCCAGCAGCTTACGGGCCGAAGAGACCCAGTACTTC.

This rearrangement joins TRBV5-8 to TRBJ2-1, with 7 bases aligning to TRBD2. The germline V gene has CDR1 SGHTS and CDR2 YDEGEE. The CDR3 contains 15 residues. Unmatched junction bases numbered 6, after V lost 0 bases and J lost 6 bases. The CDR3 region has the DNA TGTGCCAGCAGCTTGGAACTAGCGTGGGGCAATGAGCAGTTCTTC. Translation: CASSLELAWGNEQFF.